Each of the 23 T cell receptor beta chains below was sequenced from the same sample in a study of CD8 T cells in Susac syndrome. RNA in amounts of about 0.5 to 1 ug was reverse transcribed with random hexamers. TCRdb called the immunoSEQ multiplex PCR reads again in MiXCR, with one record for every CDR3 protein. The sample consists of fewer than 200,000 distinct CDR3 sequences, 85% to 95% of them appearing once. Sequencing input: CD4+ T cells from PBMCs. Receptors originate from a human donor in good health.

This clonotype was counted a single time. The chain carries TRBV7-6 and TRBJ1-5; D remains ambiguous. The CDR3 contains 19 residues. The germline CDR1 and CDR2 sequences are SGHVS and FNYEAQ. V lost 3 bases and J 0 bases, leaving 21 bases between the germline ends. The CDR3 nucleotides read TGTGCCAGCAGCTTGCTTTCACCGGGAGCCCAATATAGCAATCAGCCCCAGCATTTT. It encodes CASSLLSPGAQYSNQPQHF.

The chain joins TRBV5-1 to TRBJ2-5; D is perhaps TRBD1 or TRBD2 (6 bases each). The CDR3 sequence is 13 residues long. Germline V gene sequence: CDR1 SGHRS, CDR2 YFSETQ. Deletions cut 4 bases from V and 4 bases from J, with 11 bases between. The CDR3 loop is CASSEPGAETQYF. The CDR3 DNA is TGCGCCAGCAGCGAGCCGGGGGCAGAGACCCAGTACTTC.

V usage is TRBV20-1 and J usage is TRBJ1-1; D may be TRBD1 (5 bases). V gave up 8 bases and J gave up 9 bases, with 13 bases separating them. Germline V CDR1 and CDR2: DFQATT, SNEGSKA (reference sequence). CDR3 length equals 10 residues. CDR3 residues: CSSGKIQAFF. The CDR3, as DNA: TGCAGTTCAGGGAAGATCCAAGCTTTCTTT.

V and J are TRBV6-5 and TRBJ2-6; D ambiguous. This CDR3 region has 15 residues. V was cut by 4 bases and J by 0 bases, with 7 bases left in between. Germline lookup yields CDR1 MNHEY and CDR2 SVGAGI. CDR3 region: CASSLDHSGANVLTF. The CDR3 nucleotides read TGTGCCAGCAGTTTGGATCACTCTGGGGCCAACGTCCTGACTTTC.

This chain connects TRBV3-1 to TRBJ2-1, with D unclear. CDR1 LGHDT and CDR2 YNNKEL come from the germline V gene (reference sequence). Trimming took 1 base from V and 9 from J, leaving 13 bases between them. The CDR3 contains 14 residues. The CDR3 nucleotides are TGTGCCAGCAGCCAAGGTATGGGGTCCGCTGAGCAGTTCTTC. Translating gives CASSQGMGSAEQFF.

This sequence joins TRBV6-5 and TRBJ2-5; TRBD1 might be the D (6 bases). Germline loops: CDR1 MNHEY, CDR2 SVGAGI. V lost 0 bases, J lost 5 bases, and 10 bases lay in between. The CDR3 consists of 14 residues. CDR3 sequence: CASSYSGQFETQYF. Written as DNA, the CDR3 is TGTGCCAGCAGTTACTCCGGACAGTTTGAGACCCAGTACTTC.

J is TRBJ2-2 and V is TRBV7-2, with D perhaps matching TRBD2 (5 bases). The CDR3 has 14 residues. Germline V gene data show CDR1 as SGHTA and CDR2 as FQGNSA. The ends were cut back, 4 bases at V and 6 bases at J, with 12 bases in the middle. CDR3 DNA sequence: TGTGCCAGCAGCTCGACTATGTTGGCCGGGGAGCTGTTTTTT. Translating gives CASSSTMLAGELFF.

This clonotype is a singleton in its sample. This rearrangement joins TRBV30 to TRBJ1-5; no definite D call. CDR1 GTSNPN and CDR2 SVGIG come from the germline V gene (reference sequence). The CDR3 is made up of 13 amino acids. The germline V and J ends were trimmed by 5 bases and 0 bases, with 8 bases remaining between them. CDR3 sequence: CAWGGSSNQPQHF. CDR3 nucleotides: TGTGCCTGGGGCGGGAGTAGCAATCAGCCCCAGCATTTT. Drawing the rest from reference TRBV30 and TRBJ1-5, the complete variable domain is SQTIHQWPATLVQPVGSPLSLECTVEGTSNPNLYWYRQAAGRGLQLLFYSVGIGQISSEVPQNLSASRPQDRQFILSSKKLLLSDSGFYLCAWGGSSNQPQHFGDGTRLSIL.

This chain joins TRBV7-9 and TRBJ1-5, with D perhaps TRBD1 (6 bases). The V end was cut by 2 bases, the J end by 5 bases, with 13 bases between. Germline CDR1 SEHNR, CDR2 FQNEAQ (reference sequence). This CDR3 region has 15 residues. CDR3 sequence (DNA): TGTGCCAGCAGCTTACTCGACAGGAGCGATCAGCCCCAGCATTTT. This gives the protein CASSLLDRSDQPQHF.

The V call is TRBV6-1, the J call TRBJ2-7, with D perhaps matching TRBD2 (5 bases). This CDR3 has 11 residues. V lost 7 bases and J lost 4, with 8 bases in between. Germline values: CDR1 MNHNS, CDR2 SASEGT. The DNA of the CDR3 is TGTGCCAGCATGGAGGTATACGAGCAGTACTTC. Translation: CASMEVYEQYF.

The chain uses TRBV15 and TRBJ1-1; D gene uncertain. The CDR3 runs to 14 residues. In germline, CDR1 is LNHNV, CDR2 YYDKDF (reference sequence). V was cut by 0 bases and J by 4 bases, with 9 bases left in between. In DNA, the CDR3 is TGTGCCACCAGCAGAGATCAAGGTTTCACTGAAGCTTTCTTT. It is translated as CATSRDQGFTEAFF.

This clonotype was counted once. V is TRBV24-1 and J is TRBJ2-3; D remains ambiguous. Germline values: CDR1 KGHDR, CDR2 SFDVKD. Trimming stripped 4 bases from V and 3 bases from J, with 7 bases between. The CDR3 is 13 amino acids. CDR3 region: CATSDLQTDTQYF. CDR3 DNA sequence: TGTGCCACCAGTGACCTGCAAACAGATACGCAGTATTTT.

CDR3 bases: TGTGCCAGCAGCCGGGACGGGGAGGATCAGCCCCAGCATTTT. Translation: CASSRDGEDQPQHF. This chain links TRBV12-3 or TRBV12-4 with TRBJ1-5; a weak D match, TRBD1 (5 bases). The CDR3 consists of 14 residues. Trimming removed 6 bases from V and 5 bases from J, with 14 bases in between.

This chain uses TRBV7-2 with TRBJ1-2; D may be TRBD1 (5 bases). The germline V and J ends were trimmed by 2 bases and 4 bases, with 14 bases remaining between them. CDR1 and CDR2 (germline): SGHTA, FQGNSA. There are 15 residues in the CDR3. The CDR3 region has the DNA TGTGCCAGCAGCTTACGGAGGGGTTGGGGCTATGGCTACACCTTC. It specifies CASSLRRGWGYGYTF.

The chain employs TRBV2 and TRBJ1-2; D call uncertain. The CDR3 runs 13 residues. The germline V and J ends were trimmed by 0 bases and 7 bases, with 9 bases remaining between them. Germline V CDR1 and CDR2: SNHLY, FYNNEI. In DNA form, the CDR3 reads TGTGCCAGCAGTGAAGCCGGACGGGGTGGCTACACCTTC. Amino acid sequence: CASSEAGRGGYTF.

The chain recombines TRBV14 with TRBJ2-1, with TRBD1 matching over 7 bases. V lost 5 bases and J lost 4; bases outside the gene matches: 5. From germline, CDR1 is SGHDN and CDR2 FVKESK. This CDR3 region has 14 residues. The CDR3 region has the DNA TGTGCCAGCAGCTACTTGGGACAGTACAATGAGCAGTTCTTC. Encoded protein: CASSYLGQYNEQFF. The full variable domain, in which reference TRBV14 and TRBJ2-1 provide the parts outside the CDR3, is EAGVTQFPSHSVIEKGQTVTLRCDPISGHDNLYWYRRVMGKEIKFLLHFVKESKQDESGMPNNRFLAERTGGTYSTLKVQPAELEDSGVYFCASSYLGQYNEQFFGPGTRLTVL.

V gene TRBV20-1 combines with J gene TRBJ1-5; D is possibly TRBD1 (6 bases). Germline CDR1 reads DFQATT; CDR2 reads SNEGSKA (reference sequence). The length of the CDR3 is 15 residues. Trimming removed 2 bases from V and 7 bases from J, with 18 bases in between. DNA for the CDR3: TGCAGTGCTAGACCCCCGGGGGGGCGTGGACAGCCCCAGCATTTT. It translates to CSARPPGGRGQPQHF.

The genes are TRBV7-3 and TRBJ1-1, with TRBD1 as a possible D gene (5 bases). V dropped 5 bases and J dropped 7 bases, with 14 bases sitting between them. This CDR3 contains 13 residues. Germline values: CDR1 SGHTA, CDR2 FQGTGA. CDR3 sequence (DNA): TGTGCCAGCAGCCCCGGCAGGGTAGGTGAAGCTTTCTTT. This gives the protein CASSPGRVGEAFF.

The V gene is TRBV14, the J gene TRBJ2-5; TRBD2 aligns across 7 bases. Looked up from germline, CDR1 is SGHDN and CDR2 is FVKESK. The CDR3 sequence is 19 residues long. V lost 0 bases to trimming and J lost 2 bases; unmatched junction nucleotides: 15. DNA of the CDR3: TGTGCCAGCAGCCAAGACCTAGCGGAGACCGTGACTTTACAAGAGACCCAGTACTTC. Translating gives CASSQDLAETVTLQETQYF.

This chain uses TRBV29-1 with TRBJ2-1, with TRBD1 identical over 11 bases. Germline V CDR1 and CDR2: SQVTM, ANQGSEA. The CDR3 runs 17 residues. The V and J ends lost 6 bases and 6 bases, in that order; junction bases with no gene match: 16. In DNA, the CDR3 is TGCAGCGTGCCGGGACAGGGGGGAATAATAGGAAGCAATGAGCAGTTCTTC. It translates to CSVPGQGGIIGSNEQFF.

The CDR3 loop reads CASSFGRRQETQYF. The CDR3 DNA is TGCGCCAGCAGCTTCGGACGTCGACAAGAGACCCAGTACTTC. The V gene is TRBV5-1, the J gene TRBJ2-5, with no clear D. The CDR3 runs 14 residues. Germline V gene data show CDR1 as SGHRS and CDR2 as YFSETQ. Trimming took off 2 bases at V and 2 bases at J, with 10 bases between the two ends.

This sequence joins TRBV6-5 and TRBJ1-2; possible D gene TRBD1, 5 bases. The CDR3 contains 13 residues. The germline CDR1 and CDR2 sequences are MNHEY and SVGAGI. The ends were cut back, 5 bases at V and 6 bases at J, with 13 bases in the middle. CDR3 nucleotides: TGTGCCAGCAGTCATAGACAGAGGGATGGCTACACCTTC. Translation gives CASSHRQRDGYTF.

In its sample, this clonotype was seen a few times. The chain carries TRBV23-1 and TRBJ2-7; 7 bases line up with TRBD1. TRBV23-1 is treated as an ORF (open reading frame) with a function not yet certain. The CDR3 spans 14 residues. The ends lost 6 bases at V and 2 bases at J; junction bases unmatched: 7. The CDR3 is CASSRSGQTYEQYV. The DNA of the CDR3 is TGCGCCAGCAGCCGATCGGGACAGACCTACGAGCAGTACGTC.